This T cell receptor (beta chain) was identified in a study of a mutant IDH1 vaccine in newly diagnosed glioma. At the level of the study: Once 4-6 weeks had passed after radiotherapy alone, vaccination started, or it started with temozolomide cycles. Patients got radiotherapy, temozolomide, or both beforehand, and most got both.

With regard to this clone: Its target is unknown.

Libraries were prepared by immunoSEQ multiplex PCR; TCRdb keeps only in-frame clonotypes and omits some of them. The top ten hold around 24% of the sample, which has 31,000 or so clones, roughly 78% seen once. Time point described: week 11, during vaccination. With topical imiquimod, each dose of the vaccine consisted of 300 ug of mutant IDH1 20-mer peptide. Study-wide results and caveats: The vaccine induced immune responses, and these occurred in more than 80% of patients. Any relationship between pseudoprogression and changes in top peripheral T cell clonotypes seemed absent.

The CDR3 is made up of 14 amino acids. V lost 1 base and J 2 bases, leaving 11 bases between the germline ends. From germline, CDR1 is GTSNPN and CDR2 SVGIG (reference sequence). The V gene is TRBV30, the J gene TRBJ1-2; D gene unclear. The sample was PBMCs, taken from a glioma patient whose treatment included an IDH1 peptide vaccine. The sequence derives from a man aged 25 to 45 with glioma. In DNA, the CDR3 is TGTGCCTGGAGTGGAACGGCGGGGAACTATGGCTACACCTTC. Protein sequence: CAWSGTAGNYGYTF. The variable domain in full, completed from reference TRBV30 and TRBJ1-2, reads SQTIHQWPATLVQPVGSPLSLECTVEGTSNPNLYWYRQAAGRGLQLLFYSVGIGQISSEVPQNLSASRPQDRQFILSSKKLLLSDSGFYLCAWSGTAGNYGYTFGSGTRLTVV.